The clone carrying this T cell receptor (beta chain) was seen ten or more times. Its antigen is not known. TCR beta VDJ and CDR3 profiles were obtained from a genomic DNA template. A single record per CDR3 protein comes from TCRdb applying MiXCR to the reads. The sample has 150,000 to 200,000 distinct CDR3 sequences; 40% to 50% are singletons. The V end lost 1 base, the J end lost 2 bases, and 12 bases lay between the germline ends. Germline CDR1 reads SNHLY; CDR2 reads FYNNEI. The CDR3 is 16 residues long. Previously, flow cytometry had revealed CD8+CD57+ cell expansion in the patients chosen for sequencing. The entry originates in a study of CD8+CD57+ T cells in acquired aplastic anemia. Findings and limits, study-wide: Statistical testing detected no significant gap in CD8+ Simpson's diversity between patients and controls. Overlap between patients and controls comprised some 31 CD8+ CDR3 sequences.

The chain uses TRBV2 and TRBJ2-4; D is uncertain. This sequence originates from a human donor with aplastic anemia. Sequencing input: sorted CD4+, CD8+, or CD8+CD57+ T cells (not recorded which) from PBMCs. CDR3 amino acids: CASSEVPPETKNIQYF. CDR3 in DNA: TGTGCCAGCAGTGAAGTCCCACCCGAGACCAAAAACATTCAGTACTTC.